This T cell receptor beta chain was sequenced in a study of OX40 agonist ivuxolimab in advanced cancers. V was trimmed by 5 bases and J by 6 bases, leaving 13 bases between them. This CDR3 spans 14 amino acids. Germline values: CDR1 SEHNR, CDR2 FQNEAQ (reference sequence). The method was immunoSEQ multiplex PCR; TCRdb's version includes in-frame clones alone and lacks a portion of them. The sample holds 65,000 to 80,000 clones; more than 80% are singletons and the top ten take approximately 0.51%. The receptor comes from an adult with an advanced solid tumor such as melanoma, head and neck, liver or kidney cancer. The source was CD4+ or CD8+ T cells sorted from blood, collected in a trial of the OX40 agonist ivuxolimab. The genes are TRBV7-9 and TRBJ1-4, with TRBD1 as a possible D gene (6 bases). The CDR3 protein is CASSRTGNDEKLFF. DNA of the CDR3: TGTGCCAGCAGCCGAACAGGGAATGATGAAAAACTGTTTTTT.